This T cell receptor (beta chain) is from a study of blood T cell repertoires in COVID-19. Study-level information: PBMCs, B-cell-depleted T cells, or T cells provided the cDNA or gDNA that made up the material.

V shed 5 bases and J 2 bases; nucleotides not matched to a gene: 7. The CDR3 runs to 16 residues. Germline CDR1 SEHNR, CDR2 FQNEAQ (reference sequence). Assay used: immunoSEQ multiplex PCR; TCRdb lists only in-frame clones, some missing. The table has a few hundred thousand clones, around 84% seen once; the top ten hold 4% to 4.5%. The sample taken for sequencing was peripheral blood. V is TRBV7-9 and J is TRBJ2-5; 11 bases agree with TRBD2. This sequence originates from a man aged 60 to 75 with acute or convalescent COVID-19. CDR3 protein: CASSPRTSGFQETQYF. DNA of the CDR3: TGTGCCAGCAGCCCCCGGACTAGCGGGTTTCAAGAGACCCAGTACTTC.